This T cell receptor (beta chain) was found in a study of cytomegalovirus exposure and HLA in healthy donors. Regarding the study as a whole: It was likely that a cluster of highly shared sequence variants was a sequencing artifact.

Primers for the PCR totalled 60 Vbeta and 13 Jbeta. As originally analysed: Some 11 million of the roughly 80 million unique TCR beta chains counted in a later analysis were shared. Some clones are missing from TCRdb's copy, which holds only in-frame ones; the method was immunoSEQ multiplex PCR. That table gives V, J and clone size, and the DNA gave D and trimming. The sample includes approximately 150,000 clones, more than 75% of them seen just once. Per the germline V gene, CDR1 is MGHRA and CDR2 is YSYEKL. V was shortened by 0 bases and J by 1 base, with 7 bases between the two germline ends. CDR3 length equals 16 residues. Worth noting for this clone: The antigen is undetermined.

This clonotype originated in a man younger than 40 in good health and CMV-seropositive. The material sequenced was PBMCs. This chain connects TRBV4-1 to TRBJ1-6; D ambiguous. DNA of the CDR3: TGCGCCAGCAGCCAAGAGCAGGCATCCTATAATTCACCCCTCCACTTT. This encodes CASSQEQASYNSPLHF.